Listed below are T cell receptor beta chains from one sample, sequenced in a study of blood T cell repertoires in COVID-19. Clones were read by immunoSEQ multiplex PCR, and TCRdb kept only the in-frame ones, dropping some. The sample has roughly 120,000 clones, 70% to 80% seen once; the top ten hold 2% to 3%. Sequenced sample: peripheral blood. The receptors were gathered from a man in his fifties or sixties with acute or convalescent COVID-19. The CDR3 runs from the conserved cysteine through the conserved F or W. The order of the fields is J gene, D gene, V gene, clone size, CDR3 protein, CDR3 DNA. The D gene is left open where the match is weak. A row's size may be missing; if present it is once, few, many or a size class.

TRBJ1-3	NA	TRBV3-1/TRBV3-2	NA	CASSSAGLSSGNTIYF	TGTGCCAGCAGCTCTGCGGGATTGAGCTCTGGAAACACCATATATTTT
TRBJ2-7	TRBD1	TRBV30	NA	CAWSVLKGQGFYEQYF	TGTGCCTGGAGTGTACTTAAGGGACAGGGCTTTTACGAGCAGTACTTC
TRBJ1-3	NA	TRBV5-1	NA	CASSPGGGASGNTIYF	TGCGCCAGCAGCCCGGGAGGGGGAGCCTCTGGAAACACCATATATTTT
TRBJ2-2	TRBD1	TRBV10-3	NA	CAISGDRHTGELFF	TGTGCCATCAGTGGGGACAGGCACACCGGGGAGCTGTTTTTT
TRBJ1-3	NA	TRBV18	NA	CASSPQRLGGNTIYF	TGTGCCAGCTCACCACAAAGACTAGGAGGGAACACCATATATTTT
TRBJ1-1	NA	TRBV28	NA	CASSWNPGAEAFF	TGTGCCAGCAGCTGGAACCCCGGGGCTGAAGCTTTCTTT
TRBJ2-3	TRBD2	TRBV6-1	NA	CASSDGGETTDTQYF	TGTGCCAGCAGTGATGGGGGGGAAACCACAGATACGCAGTATTTT
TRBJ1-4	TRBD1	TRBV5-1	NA	CASGTGTGGSHGTNEKLFF	TGCGCCAGTGGAACCGGGACAGGGGGCTCGCATGGAACTAATGAAAAACTGTTTTTT
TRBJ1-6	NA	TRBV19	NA	CASNSKTYNSPLHF	TGTGCCAGTAATTCAAAAACCTATAATTCACCCCTCCACTTT
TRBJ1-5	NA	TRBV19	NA	CASSIGGVGNQPQHF	TGTGCCAGTAGTATAGGCGGAGTCGGCAATCAGCCCCAGCATTTT
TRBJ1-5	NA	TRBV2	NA	CASSIGVSNQPQHF	TGTGCCAGCAGCATAGGGGTTAGCAATCAGCCCCAGCATTTT
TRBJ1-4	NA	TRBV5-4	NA	CASSAGPMANEKLFF	TGTGCCAGCAGCGCTGGCCCCATGGCTAATGAAAAACTGTTTTTT
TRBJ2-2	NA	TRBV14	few	CASSQVGVTSGELFF	TGTGCCAGCAGCCAAGTCGGGGTCACCAGTGGGGAGCTGTTTTTT
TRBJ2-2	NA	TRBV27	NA	CASSWGAGELFF	TGTGCCAGCAGTTGGGGAGCCGGGGAGCTGTTTTTT
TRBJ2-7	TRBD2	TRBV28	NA	CASSSPSGTSRQYF	TGTGCCAGCAGTTCCCCTAGCGGGACTAGCAGGCAGTACTTC
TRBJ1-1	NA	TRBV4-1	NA	CASSQEGGLVGPPEAFF	TGCGCCAGCAGCCAAGAAGGAGGGCTCGTGGGTCCCCCTGAAGCTTTCTTT
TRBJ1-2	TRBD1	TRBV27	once	CASSFNRGGGYGYTF	TGTGCCAGCAGTTTTAATCGAGGGGGCGGCTATGGCTACACCTTC
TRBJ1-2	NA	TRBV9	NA	CASSQENYGYTF	TGTGCCAGCTCCCAGGAAAACTATGGCTACACCTTC
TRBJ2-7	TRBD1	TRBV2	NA	CASLGGRSSHEQYF	TGTGCCAGCTTAGGGGGCAGGTCGTCCCACGAGCAGTACTTC
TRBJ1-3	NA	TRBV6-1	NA	CASSEVDSLGNTIYF	TGTGCCAGCAGTGAAGTTGACAGTCTTGGAAACACCATATATTTT
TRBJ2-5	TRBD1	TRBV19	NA	CASSIMGQLQETQYF	TGTGCCAGTAGTATAATGGGACAGCTACAAGAGACCCAGTACTTC
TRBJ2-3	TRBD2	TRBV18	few	CASSPPSRGGRTDTQYF	TGTGCCAGCTCACCACCTTCTCGGGGGGGCCGAACAGATACGCAGTATTTT
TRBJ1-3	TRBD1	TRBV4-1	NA	CASSQGQGANTIYF	TGCGCCAGCAGCCAAGGACAGGGGGCCAACACCATATATTTT
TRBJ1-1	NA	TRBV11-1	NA	CASTQNTEAFF	TGTGCCAGCACCCAGAACACTGAAGCTTTCTTT
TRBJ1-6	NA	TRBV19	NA	CASSEGNNSPLHF	TGTGCCAGTAGTGAGGGAAATAATTCACCCCTCCACTTT
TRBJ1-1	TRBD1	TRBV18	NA	CASSPRTGGDTEAFF	TGTGCCAGCTCACCACGTACAGGGGGGGACACTGAAGCTTTCTTT
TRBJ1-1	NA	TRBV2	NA	CASKAEGWNTEAFF	TGTGCCAGCAAAGCCGAGGGATGGAACACTGAAGCTTTCTTT
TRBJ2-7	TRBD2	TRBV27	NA	CASSWGGDHEQYF	TGTGCCAGCAGTTGGGGAGGGGATCACGAGCAGTACTTC
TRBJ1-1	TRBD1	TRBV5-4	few	CASSPGGAVRDTEAFF	TGTGCCAGCAGTCCAGGGGGCGCGGTTCGAGACACTGAAGCTTTCTTT
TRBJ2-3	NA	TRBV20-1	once	CSAMYVDTQYF	TGCAGTGCTATGTATGTAGATACGCAGTATTTT
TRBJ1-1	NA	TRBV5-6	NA	CASSSPGEPPEAFF	TGTGCCAGCAGCTCCCCGGGGGAACCCCCTGAAGCTTTCTTT
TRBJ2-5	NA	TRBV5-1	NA	CASRRGDSQETQYF	TGCGCCAGCCGCAGGGGGGACTCCCAAGAGACCCAGTACTTC
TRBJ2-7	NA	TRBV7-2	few	CASSLGGTTYEQYF	TGTGCCAGCAGCTTAGGGGGGACAACGTACGAGCAGTACTTC
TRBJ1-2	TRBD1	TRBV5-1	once	CASSTGTGGDGYTF	TGCGCCAGCAGCACAGGAACAGGGGGCGATGGCTACACCTTC